Below, 17 T cell receptor beta chains from the same sample are listed, as sequenced in a study of T cells in Graves' hyperthyroidism and ophthalmopathy. The investigators amplified TCR beta CDR3 regions from RNA transcripts. HTBI primers were employed in a first-round RT-PCR of the TCR CDR3. MiXCR was run by TCRdb on the multiplex PCR reads, yielding one entry per CDR3 protein. The data show about 300,000 distinct CDR3 sequences, around 25% seen once. Sample: blood. The receptors were sampled from a man between 40 and 49 years old with Graves' hyperthyroidism that later progressed to Graves' ophthalmopathy.

The gene calls are TRBV10-3 and TRBJ2-2, with D tentatively TRBD2 (6 bases). Trimming removed 7 bases from V and 6 bases from J, with 18 bases in between. The CDR3 is 15 residues long. Germline CDR1 is ENHRY and CDR2 is SYGVKD. The CDR3 nucleotides read TGTGCCATCAAGTCCATAGCGGAGGGACCCGGGGAGCTGTTTTTT. This gives the protein CAIKSIAEGPGELFF.

This clonotype has ten or more counts. One end of the junction varies from germline; a read error may be responsible. The chain uses TRBV5-1 and TRBJ1-5; 7 bases map to TRBD1. The V gene's germline CDR1 is SGHRS and CDR2 YFSETQ. CDR3 size: 13 residues. CDR3 nucleotides: TGTGCCAGCAGGCAGGGGGGCAATCAGCCCCAGCATTTT. Translated: CASRQGGNQPQHF.

The J gene is TRBJ1-1, the V gene TRBV6-2 or TRBV6-3; D is ambiguous. In germline, CDR1 is MNHEY, CDR2 SVGEGT. The CDR3 runs 15 residues. V was shortened by 1 base and J by 3 bases, with 12 bases between the two germline ends. CDR3 in DNA: TGTGCCAGCAGTTACTGGGCAGGATCGGACACTGAAGCTTTCTTT. Protein sequence: CASSYWAGSDTEAFF.

In its sample, this clonotype was seen many times. V is TRBV3-1 and J is TRBJ2-2; TRBD1 might be the D (6 bases). Trimming stripped 0 bases from V and 6 bases from J, with 17 bases between. Germline V gene sequence: CDR1 LGHDT, CDR2 YNNKEL (reference sequence). The CDR3 covers 17 residues. The CDR3 DNA follows: TGTGCCAGCAGCCAAGAGGTTTTAGGGGGAGCGGCCGGGGAGCTGTTTTTT. Residues: CASSQEVLGGAAGELFF.

In this sample, this clonotype turned up many times. J is TRBJ2-3 and V is TRBV29-1, with 7 positions matching TRBD2. Germline V CDR1 and CDR2: SQVTM, ANQGSEA. The ends lost 4 bases at V and 1 base at J; junction bases unmatched: 8. This CDR3 has 15 residues. This CDR3 reads CSVGGGRSRTDTQYF. In DNA form, the CDR3 reads TGCAGCGTTGGAGGCGGGAGATCGCGCACAGATACGCAGTATTTT.

The J gene is TRBJ1-5, the V gene TRBV12-3 or TRBV12-4, with D possibly matching TRBD1 (6 bases). V lost 5 bases and J 9 bases, leaving 11 bases between the germline ends. The CDR3 runs to 12 residues. The CDR3 nucleotides are TGTGCCAGCAGTGAACAGGGCCTGCCCCAGCATTTT. Its translation is CASSEQGLPQHF.

The chain joins TRBV11-2 to TRBJ2-7, with TRBD1 identical over 10 bases. The V gene end was trimmed by 5 bases and the J gene end by 3 bases; junction bases not matched to a gene: 10. The V gene's germline CDR1 is SGHAT and CDR2 FQNNGV. The CDR3 loop spans 16 amino acids. The CDR3 nucleotides read TGTGCCAGCAGCACGACCGGGACAGGGGTTCTCTACGAGCAGTACTTC. This gives the protein CASSTTGTGVLYEQYF.

This clonotype was observed many times. V usage is TRBV19 and J usage is TRBJ2-7, with D hard to call. The CDR3 contains 15 residues. Per germline, CDR1 LNHDA and CDR2 SQIVND (reference sequence). The ends were cut back, 6 bases at V and 3 bases at J, with 18 bases in the middle. The CDR3 region is CASRKNTGKNYEQYF. Here the CDR3 DNA reads TGTGCCAGTAGAAAAAATACGGGCAAAAACTACGAGCAGTACTTC.

This clonotype has a count of ten or more. The chain employs TRBV25-1 and TRBJ1-3; D unclear. CDR1 and CDR2 from the germline V gene are MGHDK and SYGVNS. This CDR3 has 18 residues. V gave up 1 base and J gave up 6 bases, with 22 bases separating them. As DNA, the CDR3 is TGTGCCAGCAGTGAATCCCGATCGACTCTAATCCGGGAAAACACCATATATTTT. Its translation is CASSESRSTLIRENTIYF.

The table lists this clonotype with many counts. This sequence joins TRBV25-1 and TRBJ2-5; maybe TRBD1 (6 bases). Germline V gene lookup returns CDR1 MGHDK and CDR2 SYGVNS. The length of the CDR3 is 12 residues. V dropped 9 bases and J dropped 4 bases, with 12 bases sitting between them. As DNA, the CDR3 is TGTGCCAGTGGACAGTTGGGAGAGACCCAGTACTTC. Translated: CASGQLGETQYF.

The table lists this clonotype with many counts. This chain links TRBV11-3 with TRBJ2-5; TRBD2 matches at 8 bases. The V gene's germline CDR1 is SGHNT and CDR2 YENEEA. Unmatched junction bases numbered 5, after V lost 5 bases and J lost 0 bases. The CDR3 loop spans 15 amino acids. The CDR3 coding sequence is TGTGCCAGCAGCGCAGAGCGGGAGTACCAAGAGACCCAGTACTTC. Protein product: CASSAEREYQETQYF.

Ten or more counts support this clonotype. The V and J genes are TRBV19 and TRBJ1-5, with D perhaps matching TRBD1 (5 bases). CDR1 is LNHDA, CDR2 SQIVND, per germline (reference sequence). This CDR3 has 17 amino acids. Trimming cost V 3 bases and J 1 base, with 16 bases left between them. Here the CDR3 DNA reads TGTGCCAGTAGTATTAGACGTGACAGACCAAGCAATCAGCCCCAGCATTTT. Its protein product is CASSIRRDRPSNQPQHF. Combining the CDR3 with reference TRBV19 and TRBJ1-5 gives the whole variable domain DGGITQSPKYLFRKEGQNVTLSCEQNLNHDAMYWYRQDPGQGLRLIYYSQIVNDFQKGDIAEGYSVSREKKESFPLTVTSAQKNPTAFYLCASSIRRDRPSNQPQHFGDGTRLSIL.

A note on this clonotype: One base away lies a much larger clone, so this may be a sequencing read error. CDR3: CASSPSTGFRGTVAFF. The DNA for the CDR3 is TGTGCCAGCAGCCCGTCTACAGGGTTTAGGGGCACTGTAGCTTTCTTT. The V gene is TRBV13, the J gene TRBJ1-1; D might be TRBD1 (6 bases). This CDR3 contains 16 residues. Germline CDR1 PRHDT, CDR2 FYEKMQ (reference sequence).

The CDR3 loop is CASSRRQQPQHF. The CDR3 region has the DNA TGTGCCAGCAGCCGACGACAGCAGCCCCAGCATTTT. This chain links TRBV7-8 with TRBJ1-5, with D maybe TRBD1 (5 bases). Germline V lookup: CDR1 SGHVS, CDR2 FQNEAQ. The V and J ends lost 5 bases and 7 bases respectively, with 9 bases between them. CDR3 size: 12 residues.

This clonotype occurred many times. V gene TRBV20-1 combines with J gene TRBJ2-5; 9 nucleotides match TRBD1. Germline loops: CDR1 DFQATT, CDR2 SNEGSKA (reference sequence). V shed 4 bases and J 5 bases; nucleotides not matched to a gene: 5. The CDR3 has 13 amino acids. The CDR3 sequence is CSATTGGVETQYF. The CDR3 coding sequence is TGCAGTGCTACGACAGGGGGGGTGGAGACCCAGTACTTC.

In its sample, this clonotype was seen once. The rearrangement links TRBV12-3 or TRBV12-4 to TRBJ2-7; D not certain. Trimming took 5 bases from V and 5 from J, leaving 16 bases between them. The CDR3 spans 14 residues. This chain's CDR3 is CASSGRSLRDEQYF. The CDR3 DNA follows: TGTGCCAGCAGTGGACGGTCGTTAAGGGACGAGCAGTACTTC.

This clonotype came up many times. The J gene is TRBJ2-7, the V gene TRBV6-1; D call uncertain. The CDR3 loop spans 12 amino acids. The germline V gene encodes CDR1 MNHNS and CDR2 SASEGT. Trimming took 5 bases from V and 7 from J, leaving 12 bases between them. The CDR3 reads CASSKEEGEQYF. DNA for the CDR3: TGTGCCAGCAGTAAGGAAGAAGGGGAGCAGTACTTC.